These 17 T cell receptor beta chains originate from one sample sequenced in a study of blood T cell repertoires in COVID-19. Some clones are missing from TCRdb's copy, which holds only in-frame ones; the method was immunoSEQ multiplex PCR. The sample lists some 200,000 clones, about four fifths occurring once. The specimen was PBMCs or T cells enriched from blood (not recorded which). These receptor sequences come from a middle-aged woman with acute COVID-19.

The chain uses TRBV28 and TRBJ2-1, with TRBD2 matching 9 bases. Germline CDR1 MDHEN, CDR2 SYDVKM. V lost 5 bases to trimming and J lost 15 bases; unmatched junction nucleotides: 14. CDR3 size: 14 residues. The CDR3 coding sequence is TGTGCCAGCAGTGACACTAGCGGGCTTACCCGACGGTTCTTC. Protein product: CASSDTSGLTRRFF.

The CDR3 reads CASIWGQGSTYEQYF. In DNA, the CDR3 is TGTGCCAGCATCTGGGGACAGGGGTCTACCTACGAGCAGTACTTC. The V and J genes are TRBV28 and TRBJ2-7, with 10 bases identical to TRBD1. Germline V gene sequence: CDR1 MDHEN, CDR2 SYDVKM. Trimming removed 7 bases from V and 2 bases from J; junction bases left unmatched: 8. This CDR3 spans 15 amino acids.

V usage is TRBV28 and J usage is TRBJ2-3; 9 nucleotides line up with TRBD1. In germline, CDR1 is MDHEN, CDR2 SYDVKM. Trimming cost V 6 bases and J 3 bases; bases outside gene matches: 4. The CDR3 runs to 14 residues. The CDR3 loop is CASSLQGATDTQYF. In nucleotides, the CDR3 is TGTGCCAGCAGCCTACAGGGGGCGACAGATACGCAGTATTTT.

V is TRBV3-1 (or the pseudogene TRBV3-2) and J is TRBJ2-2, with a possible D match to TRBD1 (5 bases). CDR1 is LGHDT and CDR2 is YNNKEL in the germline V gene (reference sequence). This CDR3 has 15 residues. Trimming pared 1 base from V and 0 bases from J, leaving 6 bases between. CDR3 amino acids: CASSQGQTNTGELFF. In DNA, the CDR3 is TGTGCCAGCAGCCAAGGACAGACGAACACCGGGGAGCTGTTTTTT.

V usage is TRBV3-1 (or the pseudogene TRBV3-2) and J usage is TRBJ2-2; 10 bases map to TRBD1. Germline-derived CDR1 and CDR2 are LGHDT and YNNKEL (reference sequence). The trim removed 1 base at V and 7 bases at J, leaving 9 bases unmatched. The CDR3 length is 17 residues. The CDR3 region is CASSQAGTGARDGELFF. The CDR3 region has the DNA TGTGCCAGCAGCCAAGCCGGGACAGGGGCCCGGGACGGGGAGCTGTTTTTT.

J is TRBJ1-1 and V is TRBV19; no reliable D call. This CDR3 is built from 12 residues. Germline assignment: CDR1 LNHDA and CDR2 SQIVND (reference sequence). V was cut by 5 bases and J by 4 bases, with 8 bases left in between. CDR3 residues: CASSSRVTEAFF. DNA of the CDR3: TGTGCCAGTAGTTCACGGGTCACTGAAGCTTTCTTT.

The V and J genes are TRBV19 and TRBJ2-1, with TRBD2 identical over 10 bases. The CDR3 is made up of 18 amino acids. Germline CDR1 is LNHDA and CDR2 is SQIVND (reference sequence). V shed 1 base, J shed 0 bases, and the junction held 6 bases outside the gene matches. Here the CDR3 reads CASSIGSGGWSSYNEQFF. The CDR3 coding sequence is TGTGCCAGTAGTATAGGTAGCGGGGGGTGGAGCTCCTACAATGAGCAGTTCTTC.

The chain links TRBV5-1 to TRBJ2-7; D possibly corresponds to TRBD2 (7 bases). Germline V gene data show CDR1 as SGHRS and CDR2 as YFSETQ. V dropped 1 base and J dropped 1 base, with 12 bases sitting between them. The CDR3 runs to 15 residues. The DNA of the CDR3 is TGCGCCAGCAGCTTGAGCGCGGGGGCATCCTACGAGCAGTACTTC. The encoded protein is CASSLSAGASYEQYF.

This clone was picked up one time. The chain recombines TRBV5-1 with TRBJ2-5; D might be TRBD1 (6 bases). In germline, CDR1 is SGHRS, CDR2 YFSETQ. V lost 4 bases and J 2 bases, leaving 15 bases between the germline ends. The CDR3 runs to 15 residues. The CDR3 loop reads CASSQPRGIQETQYF. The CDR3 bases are TGCGCCAGCAGCCAACCCAGGGGCATACAAGAGACCCAGTACTTC. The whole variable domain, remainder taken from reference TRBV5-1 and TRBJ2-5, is KAGVTQTPRYLIKTRGQQVTLSCSPISGHRSVSWYQQTPGQGLQFLFEYFSETQRNKGNFPGRFSGRQFSNSRSEMNVSTLELGDSALYLCASSQPRGIQETQYFGPGTRLLVL.

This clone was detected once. The DNA of the CDR3 is TGTGCCAGCAGCTTGGGCTTGAAGGGGAATATATATAATTCACCCCTCCACTTT. Amino acids: CASSLGLKGNIYNSPLHF. The chain has TRBV11-3 and TRBJ1-6; D might be TRBD1 (5 bases). This CDR3 has 18 residues. Per the germline V gene, CDR1 is SGHNT and CDR2 is YENEEA. The V and J ends lost 3 bases and 4 bases respectively, with 19 bases between them.

This CDR3 is CASSFDSWPRELFF. CDR3 nucleotide sequence: TGTGCCAGCAGTTTCGATTCTTGGCCCAGGGAGCTGTTTTTT. V and J are TRBV27 and TRBJ2-2, with D unresolved. CDR1 is MNHEY, CDR2 SMNVEV, per germline (reference sequence). CDR3 size: 14 residues. Between the trimmed V and J ends, which lost 3 bases and 9 bases, there was a span of 14 bases.

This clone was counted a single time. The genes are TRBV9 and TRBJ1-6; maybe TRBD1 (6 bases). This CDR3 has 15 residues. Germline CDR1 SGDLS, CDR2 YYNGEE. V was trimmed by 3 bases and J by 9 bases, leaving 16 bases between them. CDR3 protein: CASSAHSDSTSPLHF. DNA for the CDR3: TGTGCCAGCAGCGCTCACTCGGACAGTACTTCACCCCTCCACTTT.

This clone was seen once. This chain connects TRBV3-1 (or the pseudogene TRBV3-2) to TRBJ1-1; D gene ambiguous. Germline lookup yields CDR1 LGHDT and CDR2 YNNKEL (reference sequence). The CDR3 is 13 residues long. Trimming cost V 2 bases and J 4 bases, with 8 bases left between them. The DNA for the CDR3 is TGTGCCAGCAGCCAACGCGGATCCACTGAAGCTTTCTTT. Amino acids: CASSQRGSTEAFF.

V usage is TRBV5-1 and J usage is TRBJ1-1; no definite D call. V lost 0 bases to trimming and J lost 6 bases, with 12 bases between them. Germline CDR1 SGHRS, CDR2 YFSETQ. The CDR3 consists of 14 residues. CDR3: CASSLVPGNSEAFF. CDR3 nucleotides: TGCGCCAGCAGCTTGGTTCCGGGTAACTCTGAAGCTTTCTTT.

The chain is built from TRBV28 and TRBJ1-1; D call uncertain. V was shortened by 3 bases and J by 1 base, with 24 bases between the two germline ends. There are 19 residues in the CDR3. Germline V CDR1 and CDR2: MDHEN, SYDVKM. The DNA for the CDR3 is TGTGCCAGCAGTTTTTCAGGCGTTTGGACTTCGCTTACGAACACTGAAGCTTTCTTT. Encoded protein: CASSFSGVWTSLTNTEAFF.

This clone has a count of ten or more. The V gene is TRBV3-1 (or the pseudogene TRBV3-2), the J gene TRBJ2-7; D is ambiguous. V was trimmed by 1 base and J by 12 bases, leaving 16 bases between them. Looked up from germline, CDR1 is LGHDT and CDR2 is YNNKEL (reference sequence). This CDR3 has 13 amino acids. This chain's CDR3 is CASSQGRSLPPYF. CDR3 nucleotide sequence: TGTGCCAGCAGCCAAGGCCGGAGTCTACCTCCGTACTTC.

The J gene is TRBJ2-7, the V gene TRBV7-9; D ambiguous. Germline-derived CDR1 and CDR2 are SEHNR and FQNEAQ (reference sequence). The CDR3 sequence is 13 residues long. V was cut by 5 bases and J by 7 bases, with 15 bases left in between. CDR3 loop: CASSNDDRREQYF. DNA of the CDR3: TGTGCCAGCAGCAACGACGATCGGCGGGAGCAGTACTTC.